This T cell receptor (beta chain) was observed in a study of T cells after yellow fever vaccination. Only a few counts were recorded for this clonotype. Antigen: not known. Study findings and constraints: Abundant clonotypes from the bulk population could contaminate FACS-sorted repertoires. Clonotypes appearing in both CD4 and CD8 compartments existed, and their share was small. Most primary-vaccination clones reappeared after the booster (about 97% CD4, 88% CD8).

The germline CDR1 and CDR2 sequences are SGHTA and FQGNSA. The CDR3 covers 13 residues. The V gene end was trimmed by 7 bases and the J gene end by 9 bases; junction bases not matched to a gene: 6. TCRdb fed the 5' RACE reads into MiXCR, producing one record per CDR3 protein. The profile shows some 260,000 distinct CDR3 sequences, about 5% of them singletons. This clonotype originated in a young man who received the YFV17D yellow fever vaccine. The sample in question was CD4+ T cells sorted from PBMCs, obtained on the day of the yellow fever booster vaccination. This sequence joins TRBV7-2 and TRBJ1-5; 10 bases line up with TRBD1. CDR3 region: CASTTGTGVPQHF. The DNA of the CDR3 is TGTGCCAGCACTACCGGGACAGGGGTGCCCCAGCATTTT.